A single sample is the source of the 24 T cell receptor beta chains below, sequenced in a study of cytomegalovirus exposure and HLA in healthy donors. The PCR contained 60 Vbeta and 13 Jbeta primers. TCRdb keeps only in-frame clones here, not all; method: immunoSEQ multiplex PCR. The sample lists 60,000 or so clones; roughly 74% were seen once. Sequencing was carried out using PBMCs. These receptors all stem from a man between 40 and 49 years old in good health and CMV-seropositive.

The sample holds a few counts of this clone. The V call is TRBV6-1, the J call TRBJ2-7; D is uncertain. Germline-derived CDR1 and CDR2 are MNHNS and SASEGT. V was cut by 6 bases and J by 0 bases, with 12 bases left in between. The CDR3 spans 14 residues. The CDR3 DNA sequence: TGTGCCAGCAGGGGCGTTGGAAGCTCCTACGAGCAGTACTTC. It translates to CASRGVGSSYEQYF.

This clone was seen only once. V is TRBV6-1 and J is TRBJ1-5, with D perhaps matching TRBD1 (6 bases). V was clipped by 6 bases and J by 3 bases, with 15 bases between them. The CDR3 loop spans 15 amino acids. Germline V gene lookup returns CDR1 MNHNS and CDR2 SASEGT. The CDR3 loop is CASRQDRSHNQPQHF. For the CDR3, the DNA is TGTGCCAGCAGACAGGACAGATCTCACAATCAGCCCCAGCATTTT.

A remark on this clone: Other DNA sequences in the sample encode the same CDR3. This chain connects TRBV29-1 to TRBJ1-1, with D possibly being TRBD1 (5 bases). Between the trimmed V and J ends, which lost 4 bases and 5 bases, there was a span of 8 bases. Germline V gene data show CDR1 as SQVTM and CDR2 as ANQGSEA. CDR3 size: 11 residues. CDR3 DNA sequence: TGCAGCGTTGGGGGGGGGACTGAAGCTTTCTTT. It is translated as CSVGGGTEAFF.

The chain combines TRBV29-1 with TRBJ1-3, with 8 bases matching TRBD1. Germline V gene data show CDR1 as SQVTM and CDR2 as ANQGSEA. The CDR3 consists of 14 residues. With 3 bases clipped from V and 4 bases from J, the junction kept 5 bases outside the gene matches. CDR3 region: CSVDSTGDGNTIYF. CDR3 DNA sequence: TGCAGCGTTGACTCGACAGGGGACGGAAACACCATATATTTT.

In this sample, this clone turned up once. V is TRBV2 and J is TRBJ2-7; 11 bases are a match to TRBD1. CDR1 and CDR2 from the germline V gene are SNHLY and FYNNEI. The junction had 4 bases not matched to a gene; V was cut back by 5 bases and J by 4 bases. The CDR3 spans 14 residues. CDR3 protein: CASSKGQGAYEQYF. The DNA of the CDR3 is TGTGCCAGCAGTAAAGGACAGGGGGCGTACGAGCAGTACTTC.

CDR3 bases: TGTGCCAGCAGCTCTGGGCGGGGGGTAACCGAGCAGTACTTC. Protein product: CASSSGRGVTEQYF. V usage is TRBV7-2 and J usage is TRBJ2-7, with 8 bases matching TRBD2. Losses at the gene ends were 4 bases for V and 6 bases for J; bases not matched to a gene: 8. Germline-derived CDR1 and CDR2 are SGHTA and FQGNSA. The CDR3 covers 14 residues.

This rearrangement joins TRBV25-1 to TRBJ2-1; 7 nucleotides align to TRBD1. Germline-derived CDR1 and CDR2 are MGHDK and SYGVNS. The V and J ends lost 10 bases and 5 bases, in that order; junction bases with no gene match: 8. The CDR3 runs to 13 residues. The CDR3 protein is CATSRGFNNEQFF. In DNA form, the CDR3 reads TGTGCCACCTCCAGGGGGTTTAACAATGAGCAGTTCTTC.

The chain combines TRBV5-6 with TRBJ2-4, with a tentative D call TRBD1 (5 bases). V dropped 1 base and J dropped 6 bases, with 8 bases sitting between them. CDR1 is SGHDT and CDR2 is YYEEEE in the germline V gene. The CDR3 extends over 13 amino acids. The CDR3 DNA is TGTGCCAGCAGCTTGACAGGAGTAAACATTCAGTACTTC. Amino acid sequence: CASSLTGVNIQYF.

CDR3 coding DNA: TGTGCCAGCAGTTTAAGGGGTCATTGGCCCCAGCATTTT. Translating gives CASSLRGHWPQHF. This sequence joins TRBV27 and TRBJ1-5; D is perhaps TRBD1 (5 bases). CDR1 and CDR2 (germline): MNHEY, SMNVEV (reference sequence). Trimming took off 2 bases at V and 9 bases at J, with 11 bases between the two ends. This CDR3 region has 13 residues.

This clone was seen a few times. The V gene is TRBV5-6, the J gene TRBJ1-6; possibly TRBD1 for D (6 bases). The V gene lost 5 bases and the J gene lost 5 bases, with 14 bases spanning the gap. The CDR3 covers 15 residues. In germline, CDR1 is SGHDT, CDR2 YYEEEE. The CDR3, as DNA: TGTGCCAGCAGAGCTACAGGGCCCCATAATTCACCCCTCCACTTT. Encoded protein: CASRATGPHNSPLHF.

Regarding this clone: Other DNA sequences of this sample code for an identical CDR3. The chain carries TRBV29-1 and TRBJ1-4; 9 bases are a match to TRBD1. V lost 3 bases and J lost 5; bases outside the gene matches: 1. Looked up from germline, CDR1 is SQVTM and CDR2 is ANQGSEA. The CDR3 has 13 residues. The CDR3 loop is CSVEGQGNEKLFF. The CDR3 bases are TGCAGCGTTGAGGGACAGGGAAATGAAAAACTGTTTTTT. Full variable domain (outside the CDR3, taken from reference TRBV29-1 and TRBJ1-4): SAVISQKPSRDICQRGTSLTIQCQVDSQVTMMFWYRQQPGQSLTLIATANQGSEATYESGFVIDKFPISRPNLTFSTLTVSNMSPEDSSIYLCSVEGQGNEKLFFGSGTQLSVL.

This clone was detected once. The V and J genes are TRBV7-9 and TRBJ2-3; 8 bases fit TRBD2. After removal of 2 bases from V and 2 bases from J, the junction contained 6 bases not matched to a gene. Germline loops: CDR1 SEHNR, CDR2 FQNEAQ (reference sequence). The CDR3 runs 16 residues. The CDR3 protein is CASSLYSGGTTDTQYF. CDR3 sequence (DNA): TGTGCCAGCAGCTTATACAGCGGGGGTACCACAGATACGCAGTATTTT.

The chain is built from TRBV5-1 and TRBJ1-3, with unresolved D. The CDR3 sequence is 15 residues long. The V end was cut by 0 bases, the J end by 1 base, with 8 bases between. The germline V gene has CDR1 SGHRS and CDR2 YFSETQ. CDR3 amino acids: CASSLGPGSGNTIYF. In nucleotides, the CDR3 is TGCGCCAGCAGCTTGGGTCCGGGTTCTGGAAACACCATATATTTT.

This sequence joins TRBV6-6 and TRBJ2-5, with TRBD1 identical over 7 bases. The CDR3 spans 14 residues. Germline lookup yields CDR1 MNHNY and CDR2 SVGAGI (reference sequence). Germline trimming cut 0 bases from V and 5 bases from J; bases unmatched to any gene: 3. CDR3 nucleotide sequence: TGTGCCAGCAGTTACTCGACAGGGCCGGAGACCCAGTACTTC. Protein sequence: CASSYSTGPETQYF.

The rearrangement links TRBV6-5 to TRBJ2-3, with 8 bases matching TRBD1. The trim removed 4 bases at V and 7 bases at J, leaving 10 bases unmatched. Germline V CDR1 and CDR2: MNHEY, SVGAGI. The CDR3 has 15 amino acids. The CDR3 DNA reads as TGTGCCAGCAGTTCCGGACAGGGAGTAATTAATACGCAGTATTTT. Its protein product is CASSSGQGVINTQYF.

V usage is TRBV29-1 and J usage is TRBJ1-1; tentative D call: TRBD1 (5 bases). Looked up from germline, CDR1 is SQVTM and CDR2 is ANQGSEA. Between the trimmed V and J ends, which lost 7 bases and 1 base, there was a span of 10 bases. This CDR3 comprises 12 residues. The CDR3 is CSASRGNTEAFF. The CDR3 DNA sequence: TGCAGCGCCTCTAGGGGGAACACTGAAGCTTTCTTT.

The rearrangement links TRBV6-6 to TRBJ1-6, with D maybe TRBD1 (6 bases). Trimming removed 5 bases at V and 16 bases at J, with 27 bases between. Germline CDR1 is MNHNY and CDR2 is SVGAGI (reference sequence). This CDR3 is 16 amino acids long. The CDR3 bases are TGTGCCAGCAGTCCGAACCACAGGGTCGGCCAGATTTTTCTCCACTTT. Translating gives CASSPNHRVGQIFLHF.

This clone has just a few counts. V gene TRBV25-1 combines with J gene TRBJ1-1, with TRBD1 matching over 8 bases. Germline CDR1 is MGHDK and CDR2 is SYGVNS. CDR3 length equals 15 residues. The V gene end was trimmed by 3 bases and the J gene end by 3 bases; junction bases not matched to a gene: 6. Here the CDR3 DNA reads TGTGCCAGCAGTGAGGTGGACAGGGCGGACACTGAAGCTTTCTTT. Translated, it gives CASSEVDRADTEAFF.

The rearrangement uses TRBV6-1 and TRBJ2-2; the match to TRBD1 covers 8 bases. The CDR3 is 14 residues long. Germline-derived CDR1 and CDR2 are MNHNS and SASEGT. Trimming cost V 2 bases and J 7 bases; bases outside gene matches: 3. CDR3 sequence (DNA): TGTGCCAGCAGTGAACACAGGGGGGTCGGGGAGCTGTTTTTT. Translation gives CASSEHRGVGELFF.

This chain connects TRBV13 to TRBJ2-7, with TRBD1 matching 8 bases. CDR1 and CDR2 (germline): PRHDT, FYEKMQ (reference sequence). With 1 base clipped from V and 1 base from J, the junction kept 24 bases outside the gene matches. The CDR3 totals 22 residues. CDR3 amino acids: CASSLVGLTGDLSVGPSYEQYF. CDR3 DNA: TGTGCCAGCAGCTTAGTAGGCTTGACAGGGGACCTCTCAGTAGGTCCTTCCTACGAGCAGTACTTC.

V and J are TRBV6-9 and TRBJ1-5, with a weak D call TRBD1 (6 bases). The V gene lost 2 bases and the J gene lost 5 bases, with 10 bases spanning the gap. Germline CDR1 MNHGY, CDR2 SVAAGI. The CDR3 has 14 amino acids. The CDR3 DNA reads as TGTGCCAGCAGTTATGAGGGGGTCCATCAGCCCCAGCATTTT. This sequence encodes CASSYEGVHQPQHF.

This chain joins TRBV7-2 and TRBJ1-2, with 8 nucleotides matching TRBD1. The V segment lost 2 bases and the J segment 6 bases; nucleotides outside the gene matches: 11. CDR1 is SGHTA, CDR2 FQGNSA, per germline. This CDR3 spans 16 amino acids. CDR3 bases: TGTGCCAGCAGCTTACGGCGGGCCCAGGGGGCCGATGGCTACACCTTC. This gives the protein CASSLRRAQGADGYTF.

The chain links TRBV5-6 to TRBJ2-2; D is perhaps TRBD2 (6 bases). Germline-derived CDR1 and CDR2 are SGHDT and YYEEEE. Trimming took 0 bases from V and 4 from J, leaving 10 bases between them. The CDR3 runs 15 residues. The CDR3 sequence: CASSLGLVGTGELFF. CDR3 coding DNA: TGTGCCAGCAGCTTGGGACTAGTCGGCACCGGGGAGCTGTTTTTT. The full variable domain, rest sourced from reference TRBV5-6 and TRBJ2-2, is DAGVTQSPTHLIKTRGQQVTLRCSPKSGHDTVSWYQQALGQGPQFIFQYYEEEERQRGNFPDRFSGHQFPNYSSELNVNALLLGDSALYLCASSLGLVGTGELFFGEGSRLTVL.

V usage is TRBV5-8 and J usage is TRBJ2-3, with D hard to call. V shed 0 bases and J shed 1 base, with 6 bases lying between them. The germline V gene encodes CDR1 SGHTS and CDR2 YDEGEE. CDR3 length equals 14 residues. The CDR3 DNA follows: TGTGCCAGCAGCTTGGTGGCCGGCACAGATACGCAGTATTTT. It codes for CASSLVAGTDTQYF.